This entry concerns a single TCR beta chain. Its antigen remains unknown. This specimen belongs to a study of T cells in localized non-small cell lung cancer. This CDR3 spans 17 amino acids. Germline V gene data show CDR1 as SGHNT and CDR2 as YENEEA. V shed 5 bases and J shed 2 bases, with 21 bases lying between them. Here immunoSEQ multiplex PCR was the method, and the copy in TCRdb shows in-frame clones only, minus some. The table has about 2,800 clones, around a quarter seen once. General study results and limits: Adjacent lung held a median roughly 54 of the top 100 tumor clones. Uninvolved adjacent lung showed peak T cell clonality, exceeding tumor.

The chain carries TRBV11-3 and TRBJ2-5; tentatively, D is TRBD2 (5 bases). The starting material was normal lung tissue next to the tumor, obtained before any cancer treatment. This clonotype was obtained from a male donor older than 55 with stage II lung adenocarcinoma. The CDR3, as DNA: TGTGCCAGCAGCCCGACCCACTTCGGGGAAGGGCAAGAGACCCAGTACTTC. Translation: CASSPTHFGEGQETQYF.